This is a list of T cell receptor beta chains from one sample in a study of blood T cell repertoires in COVID-19. The method was immunoSEQ multiplex PCR; TCRdb's version includes in-frame clones alone and lacks a portion of them. This table holds roughly 250,000 clones, roughly 90% found once. Sequenced input: PBMCs or T cells enriched from blood (not recorded which). Receptor source: a woman in her 30s with acute COVID-19. The CDR3 runs from the conserved cysteine through the conserved F or W. The order of the fields is J gene, D gene, clone size, V gene, CDR3 DNA, CDR3 protein. D genes are given only for firm matches. Clone sizes are given selectively: once, few, many, or a class where the clone is expanded.

>TRBJ2-6|TRBD1|-|TRBV4-1
TGCGCCAGCAGCCGGGACAGGGGGCAAGGTGGGGCCAACGTCCTGACTTTC
CASSRDRGQGGANVLTF
>TRBJ2-7|-|-|TRBV21-1
TGTGCCAGCACCTCGACAGGGCCCACCTACGAGCAGTACTTC
CASTSTGPTYEQYF
>TRBJ1-1|TRBD1|-|TRBV5-1
TGCGCCAGCAGCTTGGCAGGGGGCGATGTCACTGAAGCTTTCTTT
CASSLAGGDVTEAFF
>TRBJ1-6|-|few|TRBV2
TGTGCCAGCAGTGCTCAGATGGCCTATAATTCACCCCTCCACTTT
CASSAQMAYNSPLHF
>TRBJ2-3|-|-|TRBV11-2
TGTGCCAGCAGCTTAGATCAGGGATGGACAGATACGCAGTATTTT
CASSLDQGWTDTQYF
>TRBJ1-2|-|-|TRBV18
TGTGCCAGCTCACCATTGAAGGGGGACTATGGCTACACCTTC
CASSPLKGDYGYTF
>TRBJ2-3|-|-|TRBV6-5
TGTGCCAGCAGGACCTCCGGGACATCCACAGATACGCAGTATTTT
CASRTSGTSTDTQYF
>TRBJ2-3|TRBD2|-|TRBV7-9
TGTGCCAGCAGCCCCGATAAGGGAGGGGGCACAGATACGCAGTATTTT
CASSPDKGGGTDTQYF
>TRBJ1-6|TRBD1|-|TRBV19
TGTGCCAGTACCTACGGACAGGGGAATTCACCCCTCCACTTT
CASTYGQGNSPLHF
>TRBJ2-7|-|-|TRBV3-1/TRBV3-2
TGTGCCAGCAGCCCGGGACATGGAACCTACGAGCAGTACTTC
CASSPGHGTYEQYF
>TRBJ1-6|-|-|TRBV7-2
TGTGCCAGCAGCTTAGACAGGAGGGCCCTCCACTTT
CASSLDRRALHF
>TRBJ2-5|TRBD2|-|TRBV5-1
TGCGCCAGCAGCCGCAATGGGGGACTAGCGGGGGAAGAGACCCAGTACTTC
CASSRNGGLAGEETQYF
>TRBJ1-1|-|-|TRBV27
TGTGCCAGCAGTTCCCTCCAGGGCACTGAAGCTTTCTTT
CASSSLQGTEAFF
>TRBJ2-6|-|-|TRBV12-5
TGTGCTAGTGGTTTGGGGGACACTGGGGCCAACGTCCTGACTTTC
CASGLGDTGANVLTF
>TRBJ2-2|TRBD1|-|TRBV6-5
TGTGCCACCTCTAGACAGGGGACCACCGGGGAGCTGTTTTTT
CATSRQGTTGELFF
>TRBJ1-2|-|-|TRBV6-5
TGTGCCAGCAGTTATTCTAGCCTAAACAGATATGGCTACACCTTC
CASSYSSLNRYGYTF
>TRBJ1-5|-|-|TRBV19
TGTGCCAGTAGTACCTCAGACAGGCCCCAGCATTTT
CASSTSDRPQHF
>TRBJ2-2|TRBD2|-|TRBV27
TGTGCCAGCAGCCCAGCGGGGGGTCTCGAGGCGGGGGAGCTGTTTTTT
CASSPAGGLEAGELFF
>TRBJ1-1|TRBD1|-|TRBV3-1/TRBV3-2
TGTGCCAGCAGCCCACCAAATACCGGGACAGGGAGCACTGAAGCTTTCTTT
CASSPPNTGTGSTEAFF
>TRBJ1-5|-|-|TRBV11-2
TGTGCCAGCAGCTTCCAGGGGAATCAGCCCCAGCATTTT
CASSFQGNQPQHF
>TRBJ2-1|-|-|TRBV7-9
TGTGCCAGCAGCTTAGGAGGGATCAATGAGCAGTTCTTC
CASSLGGINEQFF
>TRBJ1-4|-|-|TRBV18
TGTGCCAGCTCACTTATCAGGGCCGGTGGCGAAAAACTGTTTTTT
CASSLIRAGGEKLFF
>TRBJ2-7|TRBD1|once|TRBV7-6
TGTGCCAGCAGCTTCAGGGGGCGGTTTGAGCAGTACTTC
CASSFRGRFEQYF
>TRBJ1-3|-|-|TRBV27
TGTGCCAGCAGTGTAACACAGGGTGAGGGAAACACCATATATTTT
CASSVTQGEGNTIYF
>TRBJ1-1|-|once|TRBV6-6
TGTGCCAGCAGTTACCAATCGAACACTGAAGCTTTCTTT
CASSYQSNTEAFF
>TRBJ2-7|-|-|TRBV7-8
TGTGCCAGCAGCCCCCAGCGGGCCTCCTACGAGCAGTACTTC
CASSPQRASYEQYF
>TRBJ1-1|-|-|TRBV15
TGTGCCACCAGCGGGTTTGGGCTAAACACTGAAGCTTTCTTT
CATSGFGLNTEAFF
>TRBJ1-1|-|-|TRBV5-1
TGCGCCAGCAGCTCGGACAGTCAGGCTGAAGCTTTCTTT
CASSSDSQAEAFF
>TRBJ1-1|-|-|TRBV7-8
TGTGCCAGCAGCCCGAACAGGGTTTTGAACACTGAAGCTTTCTTT
CASSPNRVLNTEAFF
>TRBJ1-3|-|-|TRBV12-5
TGTGCTAGTGGTTTGGGGGGGACTAGCGGAAACACCATATATTTT
CASGLGGTSGNTIYF
>TRBJ2-1|-|-|TRBV5-1
TGCGCCAGCAGGTGGCTAGCGACGAGCTCCTACAATGAGCAGTTCTTC
CASRWLATSSYNEQFF
>TRBJ1-2|TRBD1|-|TRBV15
TGTGCCACCAGCAGAGAACCAGGGGGCCAGGGAAGAAATGGCTACACCTTC
CATSREPGGQGRNGYTF
>TRBJ1-1|TRBD1|-|TRBV7-9
TGTGCCAGCAGCGTAGGGACAGGGACAGGTCGGGCTTTCTTT
CASSVGTGTGRAFF
>TRBJ1-1|-|-|TRBV5-1
TGCGCCAGCAGCTGGTTAGGGGAAATGAACACTGAAGCTTTCTTT
CASSWLGEMNTEAFF
>TRBJ2-7|TRBD1|-|TRBV29-1
TGCAGCGTTGGAGGGGGCGCTTACGAGCAGTACTTC
CSVGGGAYEQYF
>TRBJ1-1|TRBD1|-|TRBV4-1
TGCGCCAGCAGCCCCCCTTGGACAGGGCGAGAAGCTTTCTTT
CASSPPWTGREAFF
>TRBJ1-4|-|-|TRBV7-9
TGTGCCAGCAGCCTAATCTCTTCGGGGGAAAAACTGTTTTTT
CASSLISSGEKLFF
>TRBJ2-7|TRBD2|-|TRBV10-2
TGCGCCAGCAGTTGGACTAGCACCGCCTACGAGCAGTACTTC
CASSWTSTAYEQYF
>TRBJ1-5|TRBD1|-|TRBV28
TGTGCCAGCAGTTTACTATCAGGGGGCAGCAATCAGCCCCAGCATTTT
CASSLLSGGSNQPQHF
>TRBJ2-5|TRBD1|once|TRBV29-1
TGCAGCGTTACGACAGGGGTGATGGAGACCCAGTACTTC
CSVTTGVMETQYF
>TRBJ2-3|-|-|TRBV18
TGTGCCAGCTCATCGTTGGACAGAACAGATACGCAGTATTTT
CASSSLDRTDTQYF
>TRBJ2-7|TRBD2|-|TRBV3-1/TRBV3-2
TGTGCCAGCAGCTCCCCAACCGGGACTAGCGGGTGGCTCTACGAGCAGTACTTC
CASSSPTGTSGWLYEQYF
>TRBJ1-1|-|-|TRBV5-5
TGTGCCAGCAGCTCCTGGAGTCAAGCGAACACTGAAGCTTTCTTT
CASSSWSQANTEAFF
>TRBJ1-5|-|once|TRBV5-5
TGTGCCAGCAGCCTACAGGGAAATCAGCCCCAGCATTTT
CASSLQGNQPQHF
>TRBJ1-5|-|-|TRBV5-1
TGCGCCAGCAGCTTGCTAGGGGCCAACAATCAGCCCCAGCATTTT
CASSLLGANNQPQHF
>TRBJ1-2|TRBD1|-|TRBV11-2
TGTGCCAGCAGCTTATCCCGGGGCAGGGGGCGCCTAGATGGCTACACCTTC
CASSLSRGRGRLDGYTF
>TRBJ1-2|-|many|TRBV4-2
TGTGCCAGCAGCCAAGAAACCGGTGATGTATCCTATGGCTACACCTTC
CASSQETGDVSYGYTF
>TRBJ1-1|-|once|TRBV6-1
TGTGCCAGCAGTGGGATATATGGTCAGGGCGAGACTGAAGCTTTCTTT
CASSGIYGQGETEAFF
>TRBJ1-5|-|-|TRBV18
TGTGCCAGCTCACCAGGGATGGGTTCAGGGTCCAATCAGCCCCAGCATTTT
CASSPGMGSGSNQPQHF
>TRBJ2-5|TRBD1|-|TRBV12-3/TRBV12-4
TGTGCCAGCAGTGGACAGGGCGGCAAGACCCAGTACTTC
CASSGQGGKTQYF
>TRBJ2-3|-|once|TRBV10-3
TGTGCCATCAGTGAGAGGGGGGGAACAGATACGCAGTATTTT
CAISERGGTDTQYF
>TRBJ1-5|-|few|TRBV19
TGTGCCAGTAGTATTGTGCGGGACGTACAGCAGCCCCAGCATTTT
CASSIVRDVQQPQHF
>TRBJ1-4|-|-|TRBV27
TGTGCCAGCAGTCTCGGACAAGGCTTGGCAACTAATGAAAAACTGTTTTTT
CASSLGQGLATNEKLFF
>TRBJ1-5|-|-|TRBV7-2
TGTGCCAGCAGCTTCTACGACGGACACCTGGTTTCGTCCCAGCATTTT
CASSFYDGHLVSSQHF
>TRBJ1-3|-|once|TRBV10-3
TGTGCCATCAGGAGCCCCGAGGATACTGGAAACACCATATATTTT
CAIRSPEDTGNTIYF
>TRBJ1-2|-|-|TRBV3-1/TRBV3-2
TGTGCCAGCAGCCAAGAAGGGAGGGAGAGTCTGGGCTATGGCTACACCTTC
CASSQEGRESLGYGYTF
>TRBJ2-7|-|-|TRBV15
TGTGCCACCAGGATCCACCGGGACACCCAATACGAGCAGTACTTC
CATRIHRDTQYEQYF
>TRBJ2-5|-|-|TRBV7-2
TGTGCCAGCAGCTTATCTGTCGAGGTCCAGTACTTC
CASSLSVEVQYF
>TRBJ1-3|-|-|TRBV30
TGTGCCTGGAGTCAAGGAAACACCATATATTTT
CAWSQGNTIYF